This TCR beta chain was profiled in a study of regulatory T cells in long-lasting Graves disease. General observations from the study: Among the persistent patients, 2,500 to 3,000 public clonotypes were shared, more than the approximately 970 shared among new patients.

V was clipped by 1 base and J by 4 bases, with 2 bases between them. CDR3 length: 11 residues. Per germline, CDR1 SGHDN and CDR2 FVKESK. Documented time point: newly diagnosed GD, antithyroid drugs for less than 3 months. The TCR library used RNA extracted from PBMCs. In regard to this clonotype: As yet, its antigen is unknown.

HTBI primers from iRepertoire and Arm-PCR of CDR3 regions yielded the TCR beta libraries. Via MiXCR, TCRdb re-called the multiplex PCR reads, giving one row per CDR3 protein. The data hold a few hundred thousand distinct CDR3 sequences, with 15% to 20% observed a single time. These data were also reused for a study on T cells in Graves' hyperthyroidism and ophthalmopathy. That paper adds: TCR CDR3 regions were first amplified by RT-PCR with HTBI primers. Most clonotypes that expanded in the thyroid above 0.001 also showed up in blood.

The sequenced sample was peripheral blood mononuclear cells (PBMCs), obtained at new diagnosis, from a patient treated with antithyroid drugs. This sequence originates from a woman between 18 and 29 years old with Graves disease. This chain links TRBV14 with TRBJ2-7; no firm D call. The CDR3 region is CASSQVYEQYF. The CDR3 DNA is TGTGCCAGCAGCCAAGTATACGAGCAGTACTTC.